This T cell receptor (beta chain) was sequenced for a study of T cell clonotyping in hematopoietic cell transplantation. Study-wide results and caveats: Higher Inverse Simpson Index values in graft donor and pretransplant recipient predicted broader posttransplant TCR diversity. Few recipient clonotypes overlapped donors; over 95% were de novo at given depth. After transplant, recipient diversity fell while pathologically expanded clonotypes grew through day 180.

About this clone itself: Antigen specificity is unknown.

Clones were sequenced by immunoSEQ multiplex PCR, and TCRdb holds only the in-frame ones, with some missing. Here the sample spans thousands of clones, around three quarters being singletons. Germline CDR1 is SGHNT and CDR2 is YENEEA. The CDR3 covers 13 residues. V was pared by 9 bases and J by 4 bases, with 4 bases of the junction left unmatched. This receptor was obtained from a male patient between 45 and 60 years old who had an allogeneic stem cell transplant from an unrelated donor, so the T cells may come from the graft donor. Some clones in this sample may be carry-over from other donors' samples. This specimen consisted of peripheral blood mononuclear cells, obtained 100 days after allogeneic stem cell transplant. The rearrangement links TRBV11-3 to TRBJ2-1; TRBD1 aligns across 9 bases. The CDR3 bases are TGTGCCAGTATGGGACAGGGTTACAATGAGCAGTTCTTC. Protein: CASMGQGYNEQFF. Full variable domain (missing parts from reference TRBV11-3 and TRBJ2-1): EAGVVQSPRYKIIEKKQPVAFWCNPISGHNTLYWYLQNLGQGPELLIRYENEEAVDDSQLPKDRFSAERLKGVDSTLKIQPAELGDSAVYLCASMGQGYNEQFFGPGTRLTVL.